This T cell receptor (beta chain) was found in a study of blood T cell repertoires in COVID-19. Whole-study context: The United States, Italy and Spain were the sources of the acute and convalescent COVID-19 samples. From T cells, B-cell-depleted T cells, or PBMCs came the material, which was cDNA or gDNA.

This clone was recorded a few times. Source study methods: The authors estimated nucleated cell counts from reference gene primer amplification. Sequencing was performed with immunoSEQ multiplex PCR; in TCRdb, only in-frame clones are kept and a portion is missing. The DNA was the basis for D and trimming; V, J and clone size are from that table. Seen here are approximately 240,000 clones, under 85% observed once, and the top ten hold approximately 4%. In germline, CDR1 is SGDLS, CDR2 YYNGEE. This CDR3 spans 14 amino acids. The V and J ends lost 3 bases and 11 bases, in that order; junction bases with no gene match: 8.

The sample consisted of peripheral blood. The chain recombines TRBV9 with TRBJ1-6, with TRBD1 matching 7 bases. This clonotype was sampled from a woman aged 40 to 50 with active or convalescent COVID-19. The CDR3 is CASSAEGGRAPLHF. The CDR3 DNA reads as TGTGCCAGCAGCGCAGAAGGGGGCAGGGCACCCCTCCACTTT.